These 25 T cell receptor beta chains share one sample of origin, sequenced in a study of T cell responses to AZD1222 COVID-19 vaccine. Assay used: immunoSEQ multiplex PCR; TCRdb lists only in-frame clones, some missing. This table has 250,000 to 300,000 clones, approximately 94% appearing once. The sample consisted of peripheral blood, taken 28 days after the second AZD1222 dose. These receptors came from an adult who received the AZD1222 COVID-19 vaccine.

The V call is TRBV14, the J call TRBJ2-7; D is unresolved. Germline CDR1 and CDR2: SGHDN and FVKESK. This CDR3 comprises 13 residues. Trimming shortened V by 0 bases and J by 5 bases, and 8 bases separated the two germline ends. CDR3 loop: CASSQEVFDEQYF. In DNA form, the CDR3 reads TGTGCCAGCAGCCAAGAGGTATTTGACGAGCAGTACTTC. The full variable domain, rest sourced from reference TRBV14 and TRBJ2-7, is EAGVTQFPSHSVIEKGQTVTLRCDPISGHDNLYWYRRVMGKEIKFLLHFVKESKQDESGMPNNRFLAERTGGTYSTLKVQPAELEDSGVYFCASSQEVFDEQYFGPGTRLTVT.

On this clone itself: Mismatch with germline at one junction end may stem from a read error. The chain combines TRBV10-3 with TRBJ1-1; 7 bases line up with TRBD1. Germline lookup yields CDR1 ENHRY and CDR2 SYGVKD. The CDR3 sequence is 15 residues long. As DNA, the CDR3 is TGTGCCATCAGTGGGGGGCAGGGGGTGAAAACTGAAGCTTTCTTT. Amino acids: CAISGGQGVKTEAFF.

This chain joins TRBV7-8 and TRBJ2-3, with 7 nucleotides matching TRBD2. The germline V gene encodes CDR1 SGHVS and CDR2 FQNEAQ. The CDR3 sequence is 16 residues long. V lost 1 base to trimming and J lost 3 bases; unmatched junction nucleotides: 7. CDR3 DNA: TGTGCCAGCAGCTTAGGAAGCGGGGAAGGGACAGATACGCAGTATTTT. Translation gives CASSLGSGEGTDTQYF.

The chain joins TRBV28 to TRBJ1-2; D perhaps matches TRBD1 (6 bases). CDR1 is MDHEN and CDR2 is SYDVKM in the germline V gene. The CDR3 has 14 amino acids. The germline V and J ends were trimmed by 7 bases and 6 bases, with 18 bases remaining between them. The CDR3 DNA follows: TGTGCCAGCACTCATAGGGGGGCAGGGAATGGCTACACCTTC. Amino acid sequence: CASTHRGAGNGYTF.

The chain carries TRBV5-4 and TRBJ2-3; D uncertain. Trimming removed 2 bases from V and 0 bases from J, with 10 bases in between. This CDR3 comprises 15 residues. CDR1 and CDR2 (germline): SGHNT, YYREEE (reference sequence). The CDR3 DNA reads as TGTGCCAGCAGCTTCAGGAGAGAGAGCACAGATACGCAGTATTTT. It yields the protein CASSFRRESTDTQYF.

The chain recombines TRBV28 with TRBJ2-5; 8 positions agree with TRBD2. Germline-derived CDR1 and CDR2 are MDHEN and SYDVKM. The CDR3 totals 16 residues. The J segment lost 2 bases and the V segment lost 5 bases, leaving 10 bases of the junction unmatched. CDR3 DNA sequence: TGTGCCAGCAGTCCGGGGGGGGGACTTCCTCAAGAGACCCAGTACTTC. It yields the protein CASSPGGGLPQETQYF.

The chain couples TRBV20-1 to TRBJ1-1; 9 bases line up with TRBD1. The CDR3 sequence is 13 residues long. CDR1 is DFQATT and CDR2 is SNEGSKA in the germline V gene (reference sequence). The V gene end was trimmed by 3 bases and the J gene end by 6 bases; junction bases not matched to a gene: 5. The CDR3 spells CSASGQGSAEAFF. The CDR3 nucleotides are TGCAGTGCTAGTGGACAGGGGAGTGCTGAAGCTTTCTTT.

V and J are TRBV24-1 and TRBJ2-1, with TRBD2 as a possible D gene (6 bases). This CDR3 comprises 13 residues. The germline gives CDR1 KGHDR, CDR2 SFDVKD. Trimming took off 0 bases at V and 9 bases at J, with 8 bases between the two ends. The CDR3 coding sequence is TGTGCCACCAGTGATTTGCGGGAGAGTGAGCAGTTCTTC. This translates into CATSDLRESEQFF.

Only one count was recorded for this clone. The chain combines TRBV3-1 (or the pseudogene TRBV3-2) with TRBJ1-2, with a tentative D call TRBD1 (6 bases). Germline CDR1 is LGHDT and CDR2 is YNNKEL (reference sequence). The CDR3 is 15 amino acids. The V end lost 1 base, the J end lost 2 bases, and 11 bases lay between the germline ends. CDR3 coding DNA: TGTGCCAGCAGCCAAGTAACGCAGGGGAACTATGGCTACACCTTC. Encoded protein: CASSQVTQGNYGYTF.

This chain connects TRBV27 to TRBJ2-2; 9 nucleotides match TRBD1. Germline lookup yields CDR1 MNHEY and CDR2 SMNVEV (reference sequence). The CDR3 sequence is 14 residues long. V gave up 8 bases and J gave up 4 bases; unmatched junction bases: 5. The CDR3, as DNA: TGTGCCAGCGGATTACAGGGGGCCACCGGGGAGCTGTTTTTT. Amino acid sequence: CASGLQGATGELFF.

The DNA for the CDR3 is TGTGCCAGCAGCCATGGAGGGGTCACAGATACGCAGTATTTT. Protein product: CASSHGGVTDTQYF. The chain carries TRBV7-3 and TRBJ2-3; TRBD2 is a possible D gene (6 bases). This CDR3 comprises 14 residues. Germline V lookup: CDR1 SGHTA, CDR2 FQGTGA. V was shortened by 5 bases and J by 2 bases, with 11 bases between the two germline ends.

The rearrangement uses TRBV20-1 and TRBJ1-4; D unclear. Germline V CDR1 and CDR2: DFQATT, SNEGSKA (reference sequence). The CDR3 is made up of 13 amino acids. V lost 3 bases to trimming and J lost 8 bases, with 13 bases between them. The chain's CDR3 is CSASSGPTEKLFF. CDR3 nucleotides: TGCAGTGCTAGTTCCGGGCCGACGGAAAAACTGTTTTTT.

The V gene is TRBV29-1, the J gene TRBJ2-7; D possibly matches TRBD1 or TRBD2 (5 bases each). The CDR3 is made up of 12 amino acids. Looked up from germline, CDR1 is SQVTM and CDR2 is ANQGSEA. Between the trimmed V and J ends, which lost 6 bases and 6 bases, there was a span of 15 bases. Written as DNA, the CDR3 is TGCAGCGTAGGGACCGGCCTCGGCGAGCAGTACTTC. It yields the protein CSVGTGLGEQYF.

The chain has TRBV7-2 and TRBJ1-5; TRBD1 might be the D (5 bases). The germline V gene has CDR1 SGHTA and CDR2 FQGNSA. The CDR3 extends over 15 amino acids. The ends were cut back, 3 bases at V and 7 bases at J, with 16 bases in the middle. CDR3 sequence: CASSFGGGRAQPQHF. CDR3 in DNA: TGTGCCAGCAGCTTTGGGGGAGGCCGAGCCCAGCCCCAGCATTTT.

The chain has TRBV11-2 and TRBJ2-1, with D maybe TRBD2 (6 bases). Germline CDR1 reads SGHAT; CDR2 reads FQNNGV. The V gene lost 0 bases and the J gene lost 7 bases, with 10 bases spanning the gap. This CDR3 has 14 amino acids. This CDR3 reads CASSLEREGNEQFF. The CDR3, as DNA: TGTGCCAGCAGCTTAGAGCGGGAAGGAAATGAGCAGTTCTTC.

This chain joins TRBV12-5 and TRBJ1-1; D remains ambiguous. The CDR3 extends over 13 amino acids. Per germline, CDR1 LGHNT and CDR2 FRNRAP. Trimming took 7 bases from V and 1 from J, leaving 10 bases between them. CDR3 region: CASAFRQNTEAFF. CDR3 DNA: TGTGCTAGTGCCTTTCGGCAGAACACTGAAGCTTTCTTT.

This chain links TRBV28 with TRBJ1-1; no clear D gene. This CDR3 spans 11 amino acids. The germline gives CDR1 MDHEN, CDR2 SYDVKM. Trimming pared 8 bases from V and 5 bases from J, leaving 9 bases between. This CDR3 is CASSGKTEAFF. The CDR3 DNA reads as TGTGCCAGCTCGGGAAAAACTGAAGCTTTCTTT.

The rearrangement uses TRBV4-2 and TRBJ2-3, with D perhaps given as TRBD1 or TRBD2 (6 bases each). V lost 4 bases and J lost 0, with 26 bases in between. The CDR3 extends over 20 amino acids. In germline, CDR1 is LGHNA, CDR2 YNFKEQ. The CDR3 reads CASSLRDWGDISTSTDTQYF. The DNA of the CDR3 is TGTGCCAGCAGCCTAAGGGACTGGGGGGACATATCCACTAGCACAGATACGCAGTATTTT.

Comment on this clone: At one boundary the junction diverges from the germline segment, which might be a read error. The CDR3 protein is CASSDSETTEAFF. CDR3 coding DNA: TGTGCCAGCAGTGACTCGGAAACTACGGAAGCTTTCTTT. The V call is TRBV6-5, the J call TRBJ1-1; D ambiguous. The CDR3 is 13 residues long. Germline assignment: CDR1 MNHEY and CDR2 SVGAGI.

The chain links TRBV27 to TRBJ1-1; TRBD1 might be the D (5 bases). Trimming took off 3 bases at V and 6 bases at J, with 14 bases between the two ends. This CDR3 is built from 14 residues. Germline V CDR1 and CDR2: MNHEY, SMNVEV (reference sequence). The CDR3 is CASSLGGEPAEAFF. CDR3 bases: TGTGCCAGCAGTTTGGGGGGGGAGCCGGCTGAAGCTTTCTTT.

The chain links TRBV7-2 to TRBJ1-2; the match to TRBD1 covers 8 bases. Germline CDR1 reads SGHTA; CDR2 reads FQGNSA. The J segment lost 7 bases and the V segment lost 3 bases, leaving 4 bases of the junction unmatched. CDR3 length: 13 amino acids. The CDR3: CASSLQGAVGYTF. The CDR3 DNA sequence: TGTGCCAGCAGCTTGCAGGGGGCGGTTGGCTACACCTTC.

The gene calls are TRBV5-1 and TRBJ2-5; 9 bases fit TRBD2. Germline CDR1 is SGHRS and CDR2 is YFSETQ. The ends lost 4 bases at V and 5 bases at J; junction bases unmatched: 6. The CDR3 length is 14 residues. This CDR3 is CASSPSGRRETQYF. The DNA of the CDR3 is TGCGCCAGCAGCCCCAGCGGGAGGAGGGAGACCCAGTACTTC.

The chain joins TRBV2 to TRBJ2-7, with 10 bases lining up with TRBD1. V gave up 6 bases and J gave up 2 bases; unmatched junction bases: 7. Germline CDR1 is SNHLY and CDR2 is FYNNEI. This CDR3 is built from 15 residues. The CDR3 here is CASRTGQGDPYEQYF. In nucleotides, the CDR3 is TGTGCCAGCAGGACTGGACAGGGGGACCCCTACGAGCAGTACTTC.

The V call is TRBV5-1, the J call TRBJ2-7; 10 nucleotides align to TRBD1. Trimming took 4 bases from V and 7 from J; bases not matched to a gene: 11. Germline CDR1 reads SGHRS; CDR2 reads YFSETQ. CDR3 size: 15 residues. The CDR3 protein is CASSTRDRGKGEQYF. The CDR3 bases are TGCGCCAGCAGCACACGGGACAGGGGAAAGGGTGAGCAGTACTTC.

The chain carries TRBV6-1 and TRBJ2-7; no clear D. Germline V lookup: CDR1 MNHNS, CDR2 SASEGT. V lost 1 base, J lost 4 bases, and 5 bases lay in between. CDR3 length equals 12 residues. The CDR3 loop is CASSEGMYEQYF. The CDR3 DNA is TGTGCCAGCAGTGAAGGCATGTACGAGCAGTACTTC.